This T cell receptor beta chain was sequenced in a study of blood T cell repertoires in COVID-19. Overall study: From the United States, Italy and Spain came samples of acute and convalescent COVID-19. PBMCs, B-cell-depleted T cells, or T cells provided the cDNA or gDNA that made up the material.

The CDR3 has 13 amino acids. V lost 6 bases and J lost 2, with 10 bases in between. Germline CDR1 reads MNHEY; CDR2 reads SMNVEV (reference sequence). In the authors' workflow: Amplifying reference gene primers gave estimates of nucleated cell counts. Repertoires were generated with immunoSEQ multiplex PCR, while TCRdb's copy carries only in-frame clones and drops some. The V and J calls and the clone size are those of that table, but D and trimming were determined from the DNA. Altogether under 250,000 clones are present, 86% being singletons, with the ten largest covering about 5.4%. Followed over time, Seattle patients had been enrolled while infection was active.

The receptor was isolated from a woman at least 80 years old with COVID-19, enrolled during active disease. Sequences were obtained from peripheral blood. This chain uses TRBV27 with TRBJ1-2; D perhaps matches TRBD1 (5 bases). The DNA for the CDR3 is TGTGCCAGCAGAGATACAGGAAACTATGGCTACACCTTC. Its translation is CASRDTGNYGYTF.